The source of this TCR beta chain is a study of blood T cells in healthy people across ages. Study conclusions and caveats: TCR beta diversity per million T cells fell roughly linearly with age.

The CDR3 consists of 14 residues. Germline V gives CDR1 SQVTM, CDR2 ANQGSEA. Trimming removed 1 base at V and 1 base at J, with 10 bases between. This clonotype was seen a few times. Its specificity is not known. The authors ran a second PCR of about 6 to 12 cycles using a sample-barcoded 5' primer and a J-beta primer mix. A tag from a template-switch adaptor with 12 random nucleotides marked each cDNA molecule. TCRdb itself ran the 5' RACE reads through MiXCR, one entry per CDR3 protein. Of about 800,000 distinct CDR3 sequences in the sample, roughly 25% were seen once. These data are also associated with another study on T cells of mothers and their children. That work states: Pairs that are related and pairs that are unrelated have TCR recombination output shaped similarly by thymic selection.

V is TRBV29-1 and J is TRBJ2-5; D is unclear. The sequence came from a boy aged 5-17 years in good health. Sequenced sample: blood. The CDR3 DNA follows: TGCAGCGTTGAAGGGAAGCTCCGCCAAGAGACCCAGTACTTC. It encodes CSVEGKLRQETQYF.